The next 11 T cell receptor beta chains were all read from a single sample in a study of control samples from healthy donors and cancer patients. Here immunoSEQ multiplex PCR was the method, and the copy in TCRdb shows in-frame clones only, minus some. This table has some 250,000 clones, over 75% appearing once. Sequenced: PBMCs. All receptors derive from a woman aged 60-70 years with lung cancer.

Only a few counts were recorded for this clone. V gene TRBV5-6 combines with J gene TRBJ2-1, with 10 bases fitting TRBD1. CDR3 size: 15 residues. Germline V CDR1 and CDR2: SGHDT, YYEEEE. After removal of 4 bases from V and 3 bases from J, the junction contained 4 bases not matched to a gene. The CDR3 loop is CASSAGTGDYNEQFF. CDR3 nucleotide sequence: TGTGCCAGCAGCGCTGGGACAGGGGACTACAATGAGCAGTTCTTC.

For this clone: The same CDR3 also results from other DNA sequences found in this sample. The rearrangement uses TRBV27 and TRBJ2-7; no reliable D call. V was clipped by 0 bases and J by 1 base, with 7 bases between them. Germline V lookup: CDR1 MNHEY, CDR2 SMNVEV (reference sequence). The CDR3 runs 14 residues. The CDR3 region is CASSLSRGSYEQYF. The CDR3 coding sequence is TGTGCCAGCAGTTTATCCCGTGGGTCCTACGAGCAGTACTTC.

CDR3 residues: CASSQDIGTRGRETQYF. As DNA, the CDR3 is TGTGCCAGCAGCCAAGATATCGGAACGCGGGGTAGGGAGACCCAGTACTTC. The V and J genes are TRBV14 and TRBJ2-5; D possibly corresponds to TRBD2 (6 bases). V gave up 0 bases and J gave up 5 bases, with 19 bases separating them. Germline CDR1 is SGHDN and CDR2 is FVKESK. CDR3 size: 17 residues.

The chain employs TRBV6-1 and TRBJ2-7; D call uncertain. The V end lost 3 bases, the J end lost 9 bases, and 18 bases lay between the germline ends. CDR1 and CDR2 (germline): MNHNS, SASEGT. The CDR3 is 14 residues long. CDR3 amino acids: CASSEGTLRGGQYF. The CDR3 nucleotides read TGTGCCAGCAGTGAGGGTACCCTACGAGGTGGGCAGTACTTC.

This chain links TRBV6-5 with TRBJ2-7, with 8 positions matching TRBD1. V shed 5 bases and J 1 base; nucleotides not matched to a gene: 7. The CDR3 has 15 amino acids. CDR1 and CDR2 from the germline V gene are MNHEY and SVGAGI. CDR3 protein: CASSIRTGSSYEQYF. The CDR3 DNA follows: TGTGCCAGCAGTATACGGACAGGGTCGTCCTACGAGCAGTACTTC.

In DNA form, the CDR3 reads TGTGCCTGGACCCGGGACAGGGGCACAGATACGCAGTATTTT. It yields the protein CAWTRDRGTDTQYF. This sequence joins TRBV30 and TRBJ2-3, with 9 bases aligning to TRBD1. This CDR3 has 14 residues. Trimming took 4 bases from V and 1 from J; bases not matched to a gene: 3. From germline, CDR1 is GTSNPN and CDR2 SVGIG (reference sequence).

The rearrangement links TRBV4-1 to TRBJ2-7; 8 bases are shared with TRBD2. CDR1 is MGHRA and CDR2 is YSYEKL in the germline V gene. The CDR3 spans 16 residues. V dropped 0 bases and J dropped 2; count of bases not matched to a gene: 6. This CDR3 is CASSQEIGGGPYEQYF. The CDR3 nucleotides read TGCGCCAGCAGCCAAGAAATAGGCGGGGGGCCCTACGAGCAGTACTTC.

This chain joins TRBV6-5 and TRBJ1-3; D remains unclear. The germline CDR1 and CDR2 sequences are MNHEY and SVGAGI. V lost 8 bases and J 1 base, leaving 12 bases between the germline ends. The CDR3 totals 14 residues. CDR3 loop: CASGLLGSGNTIYF. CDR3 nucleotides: TGTGCCAGCGGACTCCTAGGGTCTGGAAACACCATATATTTT.

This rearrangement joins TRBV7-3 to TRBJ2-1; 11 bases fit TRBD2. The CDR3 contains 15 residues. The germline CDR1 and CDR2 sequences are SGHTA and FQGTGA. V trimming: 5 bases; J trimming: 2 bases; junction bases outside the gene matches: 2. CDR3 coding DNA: TGTGCCAGCAGCCTAGCGGGGGGTACCTACAATGAGCAGTTCTTC. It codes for CASSLAGGTYNEQFF.

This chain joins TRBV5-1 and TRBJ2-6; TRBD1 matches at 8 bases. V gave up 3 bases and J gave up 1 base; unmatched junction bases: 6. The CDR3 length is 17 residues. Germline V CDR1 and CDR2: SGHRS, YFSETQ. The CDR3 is CASSWGQARSGANVLTF. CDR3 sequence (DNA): TGCGCCAGCAGCTGGGGACAGGCACGATCTGGGGCCAACGTCCTGACTTTC.

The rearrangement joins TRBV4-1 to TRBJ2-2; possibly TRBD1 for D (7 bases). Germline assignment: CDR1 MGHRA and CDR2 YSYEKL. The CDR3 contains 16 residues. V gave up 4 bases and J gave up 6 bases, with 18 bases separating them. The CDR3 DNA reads TGCGCCAGCAGCCCAGGGGGGTGGGGAAGTTCCGGGGAGCTGTTTTTT. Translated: CASSPGGWGSSGELFF.